A selection of T cell receptor beta chains follows, all from one sample in a study of T cells in Graves' hyperthyroidism and ophthalmopathy. TCRdb redid the calling of the multiplex PCR reads with MiXCR, one entry per CDR3 protein. Among 540,000 or so distinct CDR3 sequences listed, about 43% were seen once. The specimen was peripheral blood or thyroid tissue (not recorded which). These receptors were taken from an adult woman with Graves' disease, either hyperthyroidism or ophthalmopathy (not recorded which). Each CDR3 is given with its conserved first and last residue. The D gene is left open where the match is weak. Some rows mark clone size as missing; the rest say once, few, many or name a class of expanded clone.

>14|NA|TRBJ1-3|TRBV6-2/TRBV6-3|many
TGTGCCAGCAGTTACTCGGGAAGTGGAAACACCATATATTTT
CASSYSGSGNTIYF
>14|TRBD1|TRBJ1-2|TRBV19|NA
TGTGCCAGTAGTCACGACAGGGCGAACTATGGCTACACCTTC
CASSHDRANYGYTF
>15|TRBD1|TRBJ1-2|TRBV10-3|many
TGTGCCATCAGTGAGCGACAGGGCTCTAACTATGGCTACACCTTC
CAISERQGSNYGYTF
>15|TRBD2|TRBJ2-7|TRBV5-1|NA
TGCGCCAGCAGCTTGGGAGAGCGGGATGTGGGGGAGCAGTACTTC
CASSLGERDVGEQYF
>13|NA|TRBJ1-5|TRBV20-1|many
TGCAGTGCTGTACAGGGTAACAATCAGCCCCAGCATTTT
CSAVQGNNQPQHF
>14|TRBD1|TRBJ1-6|TRBV20-1|NA
TGCAGTTCGAAGGGGGGACAGGGGGCTGGTACGATCCACTTT
CSSKGGQGAGTIHF
>18|NA|TRBJ1-1|TRBV6-6|NA
TGTGCCAGCAGTTACTCGAGGAGGGGGAGGTTCGGAAGCACTGAAGCTTTCTTT
CASSYSRRGRFGSTEAFF
>14|NA|TRBJ1-5|TRBV6-6|NA
TGTGCCAGCACCAAAGGTTTTAGCAATCAGCCCCAGCATTTT
CASTKGFSNQPQHF
>14|NA|TRBJ2-2|TRBV10-2|NA
TGCGCCAGCAGTGCCCGGGGCGACACCGGGGAGCTGTTTTTT
CASSARGDTGELFF
>13|NA|TRBJ1-2|TRBV29-1|NA
TGCAGCGTTAGATCAGGGCTCTTCTATGGCTACACCTTC
CSVRSGLFYGYTF
>12|NA|TRBJ2-5|TRBV2|NA
TGTGCCAGCAGACAGGGTCTAGCGACTCAGTACTTC
CASRQGLATQYF
>14|NA|TRBJ1-3|TRBV9|few
TGTGCCAGCAGCGGGGGGAACTATGGCTACACCATATATTTT
CASSGGNYGYTIYF
>15|TRBD1|TRBJ2-7|TRBV19|NA
TGTGCCAGTAGGGGTGCGGACAGGAACTCCTACGAGCAGTACTTC
CASRGADRNSYEQYF
>14|TRBD2|TRBJ2-2|TRBV20-1|many
TGCAGCCCTCTTCGGGTAGCGGGAGACGGGGAGCTGTTTTTT
CSPLRVAGDGELFF
>15|NA|TRBJ1-6|TRBV6-1|NA
TGTGCCATCAGTGACGAAGGGGGGGCTAATTCACCCCTCCACTTT
CAISDEGGANSPLHF
>15|NA|TRBJ1-2|TRBV24-1|NA
TGTGCCACCAGTGATCCCGCTGACAGTAACTATGGCTACACCTTC
CATSDPADSNYGYTF
>14|NA|TRBJ2-2|TRBV29-1|many
TGCAGCGTTGAACGGTATGCGAACACCGGGGAGCTGTTTTTT
CSVERYANTGELFF
>12|NA|TRBJ1-3|TRBV5-1|NA
TGCGCCAGCAGCTGGGGCCAGGGTCTCCTACATTTT
CASSWGQGLLHF
>10|NA|TRBJ1-1|TRBV29-1|many
TGCAGCGTTGACCACAGTGAAGCTTTCTTT
CSVDHSEAFF
>13|NA|TRBJ2-7|TRBV5-1|many
TGCGCCAGCAGCTGGGGGACAAATTACGAGCAGTACTTC
CASSWGTNYEQYF
>14|NA|TRBJ1-2|TRBV15|few
TGTGCCACCAGCAGAGATCTCGAGGGGGGTGGCTACACCTTC
CATSRDLEGGGYTF
>14|NA|TRBJ1-2|TRBV25-1|many
TGTGCCAGCAGTGAGTTCGGTGTTGAGTGGGGCTACACCTTC
CASSEFGVEWGYTF
>14|NA|TRBJ2-5|TRBV20-1|NA
TGCAGTGCTACCTCAGGGAACACTGGGGAGACCCAGTACTTC
CSATSGNTGETQYF
>13|NA|TRBJ2-7|TRBV29-1|few
TGCAGCGTTGAAGTGGGGGGAGCCGGCGAGCAGTACTTC
CSVEVGGAGEQYF
>12|TRBD1|TRBJ1-2|TRBV10-3|NA
TGTGCCAGCAGTTACAGGGGAGATGGCTACACCTTC
CASSYRGDGYTF
>16|NA|TRBJ1-5|TRBV27|NA
TGTGCCAGCAGTCCCTCCCAGGGGATAGTAAATCAGCCCCAGCATTTT
CASSPSQGIVNQPQHF
>14|NA|TRBJ1-2|TRBV29-1|NA
TGCAGCGTTACGCTTCAGGGCCAACAGGATGGCTACACCTTC
CSVTLQGQQDGYTF
>16|NA|TRBJ2-1|TRBV5-1|NA
TGCGCCAGCAGCTTGGACCGGCGCTGGACAGACAATGAGCAGTTCTTC
CASSLDRRWTDNEQFF
>11|NA|TRBJ1-2|TRBV30|few
TGTGCCTGGATGAGGGGCTATGGCTACACCTTC
CAWMRGYGYTF
>14|NA|TRBJ2-5|TRBV6-1|NA
TGTGCCAGCAGGACCGGGACGGCTCAAGAGACCCAGTACTTC
CASRTGTAQETQYF
>14|NA|TRBJ2-3|TRBV10-3|NA
TGTGCCAGCAGTTACTCGAGCGTCACAGATACGCAGTATTTT
CASSYSSVTDTQYF
>14|NA|TRBJ2-7|TRBV2|medium-sized
TGTGCCAGCAGTGAAACAGGGTTGGTCTACGAGCAGTACTTC
CASSETGLVYEQYF
>17|NA|TRBJ1-6|TRBV20-1|many
TGCAGTGCTATTAATCGGGCAGGATACTCCTATAATTCACCCCTCCACTTT
CSAINRAGYSYNSPLHF
>15|TRBD1|TRBJ2-2|TRBV11-2|many
TGTGCCAGCAGCTTATCTGGGACAGGCCCCGGGGAGCTGTTTTTT
CASSLSGTGPGELFF
>16|NA|TRBJ1-6|TRBV5-6|NA
TGTGCCAGCAGCTTGCGGAGTTCCCGGGGAGGGTCACCCCTCCACTTT
CASSLRSSRGGSPLHF
>19|NA|TRBJ1-2|TRBV6-2/TRBV6-3|NA
TGTGCCAGCAGTTACTTTAAATACAGTGGCGCCCCTCTTGACTATGGCTACACCTTC
CASSYFKYSGAPLDYGYTF
>12|NA|TRBJ2-2|TRBV5-1|many
TGCGCCAGCAGCCTATACACCGGGGAGCTGTTTTTT
CASSLYTGELFF
>14|NA|TRBJ2-5|TRBV10-3|many
TGTGCCATCAGTTCGCGGGCCCGCCAAGAGACCCAGTACTTC
CAISSRARQETQYF
>11|NA|TRBJ1-5|TRBV29-1|NA
TGCAGCGCCTGCAGGGCTCAGCCCCAGCATTTT
CSACRAQPQHF
>12|NA|TRBJ2-7|TRBV29-1|few
TGCAGCGTTGCAGGTCTTGCCTACGAGCAGTACTTC
CSVAGLAYEQYF
>13|NA|TRBJ2-5|TRBV6-6|NA
TGTGCCAGCAGTCCGACCGCGAGGGAGACCCAGTACTTC
CASSPTARETQYF
>11|TRBD2|TRBJ2-5|TRBV20-1|NA
TGCAGTTTACTAGCGGGAGAGACCCAGTACTTC
CSLLAGETQYF
>12|TRBD1|TRBJ2-5|TRBV10-3|NA
TGTGCCATCAGGGACAGGGAAGAGACCCAGTACTTC
CAIRDREETQYF
>19|TRBD1|TRBJ1-5|TRBV7-8|NA
TGCGCCAGCAGCCAAGATGTCCCCTCCAGACAGGGGCGGTATCAGCCCCAGCATTTT
CASSQDVPSRQGRYQPQHF
>14|NA|TRBJ1-2|TRBV27|many
TGTGCCAGCAGTCCCGGGGTCTACTCTGAGGGCTACACCTTC
CASSPGVYSEGYTF
>13|TRBD1|TRBJ1-5|TRBV6-5|many
TGTGCCAGCAGTACAGGGGGGCATCAGCCCCAGCATTTT
CASSTGGHQPQHF
>16|NA|TRBJ2-2|TRBV5-5|many
TGTGCCAGCAGCTACTGGCCAGTGGGAGCGTCCGGGGAGCTGTTTTTT
CASSYWPVGASGELFF
>15|TRBD1|TRBJ1-5|TRBV10-3|NA
TGTGCCATAACGGGACAGGGGGTTTCAGTTCAGCCCCAGCATTTT
CAITGQGVSVQPQHF
>13|NA|TRBJ2-7|TRBV10-3|NA
TGTGCCATCAGTGAGCCGGGAGCCTACGAGCAGTACTTC
CAISEPGAYEQYF
>13|NA|TRBJ2-7|TRBV28|NA
TGTGCCAGCAGTTTAATCAGGGGGGTCGAGCAGTACTTC
CASSLIRGVEQYF
>16|NA|TRBJ2-5|TRBV12-3/TRBV12-4|many
TGTGCCAGCAGTTTAGGCGGGACACCCCGAACAAAGACCCAGTACTTC
CASSLGGTPRTKTQYF
>17|TRBD2|TRBJ2-3|TRBV5-1|few
TGCGCCAGCAGCTTCCACTCTAGCGGGACTAACACAGATACGCAGTATTTT
CASSFHSSGTNTDTQYF
>16|NA|TRBJ1-6|TRBV7-2|NA
TGTGCCAGCAGCGGATCCCGGGACGGGTATAATTCACCCCTCCACTTT
CASSGSRDGYNSPLHF